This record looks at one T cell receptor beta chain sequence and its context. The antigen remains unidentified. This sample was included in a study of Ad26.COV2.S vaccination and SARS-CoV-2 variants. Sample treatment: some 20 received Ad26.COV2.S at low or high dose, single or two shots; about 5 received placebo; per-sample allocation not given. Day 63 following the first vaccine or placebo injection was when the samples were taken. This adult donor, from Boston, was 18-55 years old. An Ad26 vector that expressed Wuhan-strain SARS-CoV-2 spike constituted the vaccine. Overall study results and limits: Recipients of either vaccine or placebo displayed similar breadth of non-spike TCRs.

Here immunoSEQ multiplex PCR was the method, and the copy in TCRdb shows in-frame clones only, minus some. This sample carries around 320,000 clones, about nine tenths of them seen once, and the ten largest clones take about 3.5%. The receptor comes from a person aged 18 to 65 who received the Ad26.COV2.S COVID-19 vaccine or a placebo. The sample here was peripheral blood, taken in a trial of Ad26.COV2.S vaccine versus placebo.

The CDR3 protein is CASSEAGGRYNEQFF. The CDR3 nucleotides are TGTGCCAGCAGCGAAGCCGGGGGCCGTTACAATGAGCAGTTCTTC. The chain couples TRBV25-1 to TRBJ2-1; D could derive from TRBD1 or TRBD2 (6 bases each). V lost 6 bases to trimming and J lost 4 bases, with 16 bases between them. In germline, CDR1 is MGHDK, CDR2 SYGVNS. This CDR3 spans 15 amino acids.